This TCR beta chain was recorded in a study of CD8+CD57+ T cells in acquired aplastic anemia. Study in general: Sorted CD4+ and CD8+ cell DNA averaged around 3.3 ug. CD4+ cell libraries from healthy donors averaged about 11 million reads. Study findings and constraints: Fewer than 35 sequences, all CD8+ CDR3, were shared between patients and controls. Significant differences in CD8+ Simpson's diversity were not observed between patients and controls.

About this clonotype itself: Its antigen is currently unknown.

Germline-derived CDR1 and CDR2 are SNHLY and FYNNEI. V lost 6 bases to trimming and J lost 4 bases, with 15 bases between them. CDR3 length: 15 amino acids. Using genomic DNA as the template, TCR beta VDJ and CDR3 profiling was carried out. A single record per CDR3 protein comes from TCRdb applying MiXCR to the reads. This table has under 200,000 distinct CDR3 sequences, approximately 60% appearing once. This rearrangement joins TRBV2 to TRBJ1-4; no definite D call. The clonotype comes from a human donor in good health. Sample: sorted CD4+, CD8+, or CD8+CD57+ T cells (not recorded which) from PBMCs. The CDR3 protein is CASSVDSGVNEKLFF. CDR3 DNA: TGTGCCAGCAGCGTAGATTCGGGAGTTAATGAAAAACTGTTTTTT.